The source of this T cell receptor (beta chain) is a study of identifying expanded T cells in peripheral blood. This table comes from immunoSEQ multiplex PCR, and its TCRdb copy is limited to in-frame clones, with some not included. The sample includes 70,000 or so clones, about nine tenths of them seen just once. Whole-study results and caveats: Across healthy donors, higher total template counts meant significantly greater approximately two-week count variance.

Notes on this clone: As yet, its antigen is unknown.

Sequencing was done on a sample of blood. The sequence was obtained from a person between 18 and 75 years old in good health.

For the CDR3, the DNA is TGTGCCAGCAGCGGGGCGTTGGGGGGGGAAAAACTGTTTTTT. Its translation: CASSGALGGEKLFF. This chain uses TRBV5-4 with TRBJ1-4; tentative D call: TRBD1 (5 bases). V lost 4 bases, J lost 8 bases, and 15 bases lay in between. The CDR3 spans 14 residues. Germline CDR1 and CDR2: SGHNT and YYREEE (reference sequence).